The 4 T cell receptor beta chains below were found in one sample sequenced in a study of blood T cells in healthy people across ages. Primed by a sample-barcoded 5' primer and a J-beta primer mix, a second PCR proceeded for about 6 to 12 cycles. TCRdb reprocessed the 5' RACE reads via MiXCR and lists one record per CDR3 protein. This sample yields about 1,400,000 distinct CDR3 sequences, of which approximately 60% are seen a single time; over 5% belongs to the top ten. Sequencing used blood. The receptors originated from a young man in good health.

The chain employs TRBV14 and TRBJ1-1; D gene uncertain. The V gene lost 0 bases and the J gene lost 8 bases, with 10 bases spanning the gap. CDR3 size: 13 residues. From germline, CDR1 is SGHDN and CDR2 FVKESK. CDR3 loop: CASSQDFGEEAFF. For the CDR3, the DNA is TGTGCCAGCAGCCAAGATTTCGGGGAGGAAGCTTTCTTT. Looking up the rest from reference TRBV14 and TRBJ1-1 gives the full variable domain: EAGVTQFPSHSVIEKGQTVTLRCDPISGHDNLYWYRRVMGKEIKFLLHFVKESKQDESGMPNNRFLAERTGGTYSTLKVQPAELEDSGVYFCASSQDFGEEAFFGQGTRLTVV.

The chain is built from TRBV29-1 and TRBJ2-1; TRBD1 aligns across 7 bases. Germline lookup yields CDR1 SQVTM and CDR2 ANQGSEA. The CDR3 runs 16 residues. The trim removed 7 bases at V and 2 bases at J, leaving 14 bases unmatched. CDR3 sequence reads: CSGSGGDRRPYNEQFF. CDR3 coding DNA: TGCAGCGGAAGTGGTGGGGACAGAAGGCCCTACAATGAGCAGTTCTTC.

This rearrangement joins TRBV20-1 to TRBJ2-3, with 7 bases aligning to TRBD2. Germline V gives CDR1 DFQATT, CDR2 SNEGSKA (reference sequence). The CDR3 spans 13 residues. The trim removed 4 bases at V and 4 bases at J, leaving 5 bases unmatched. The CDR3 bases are TGCAGTGCTACGTATGCGGGGGCAGATACGCAGTATTTT. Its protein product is CSATYAGADTQYF.

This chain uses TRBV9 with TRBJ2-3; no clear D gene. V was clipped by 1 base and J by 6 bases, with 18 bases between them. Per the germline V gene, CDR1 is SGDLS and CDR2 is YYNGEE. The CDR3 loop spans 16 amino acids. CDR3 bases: TGTGCCAGCAGCGTAACGAGGAACGCCCCATGGGATACGCAGTATTTT. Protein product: CASSVTRNAPWDTQYF.